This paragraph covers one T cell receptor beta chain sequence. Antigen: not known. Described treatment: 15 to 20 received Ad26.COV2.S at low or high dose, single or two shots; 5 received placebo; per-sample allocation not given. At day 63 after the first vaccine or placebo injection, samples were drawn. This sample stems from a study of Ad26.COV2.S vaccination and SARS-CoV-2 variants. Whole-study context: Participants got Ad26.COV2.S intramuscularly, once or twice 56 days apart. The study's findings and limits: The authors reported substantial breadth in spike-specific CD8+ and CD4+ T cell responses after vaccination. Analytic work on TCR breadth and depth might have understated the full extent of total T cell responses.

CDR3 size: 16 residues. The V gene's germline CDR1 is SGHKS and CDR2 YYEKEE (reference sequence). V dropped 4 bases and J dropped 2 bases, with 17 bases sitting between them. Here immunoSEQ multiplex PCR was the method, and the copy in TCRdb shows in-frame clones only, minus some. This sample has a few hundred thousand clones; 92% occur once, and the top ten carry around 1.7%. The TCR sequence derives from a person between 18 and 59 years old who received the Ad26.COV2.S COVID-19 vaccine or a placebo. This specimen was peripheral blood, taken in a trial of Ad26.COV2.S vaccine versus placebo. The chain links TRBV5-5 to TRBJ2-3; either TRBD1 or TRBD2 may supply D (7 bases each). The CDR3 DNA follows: TGTGCCAGCAGCCCAAACCAGGGGGGGGACACAGATACGCAGTATTTT. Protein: CASSPNQGGDTDTQYF.